This T cell receptor (beta chain) was identified during a study of blood T cell repertoires in COVID-19. Generated by immunoSEQ multiplex PCR, the TCRdb table keeps only in-frame clones and is missing some. Here the sample spans about 280,000 clones, 88% being singletons. In this sample, this clone turned up a few times. The CDR3 sequence is 14 residues long. The germline CDR1 and CDR2 sequences are SGHVS and FQNEAQ. Trimming shortened V by 1 base and J by 3 bases, and 10 bases separated the two germline ends. V gene TRBV7-8 combines with J gene TRBJ2-7, with D unresolved. Sequencing used peripheral blood. The source is a man aged 18 to 30 with active or convalescent COVID-19. CDR3 amino acids: CASSLGHFDYEQYF. CDR3 bases: TGTGCCAGCAGCTTAGGTCACTTCGACTACGAGCAGTACTTC.